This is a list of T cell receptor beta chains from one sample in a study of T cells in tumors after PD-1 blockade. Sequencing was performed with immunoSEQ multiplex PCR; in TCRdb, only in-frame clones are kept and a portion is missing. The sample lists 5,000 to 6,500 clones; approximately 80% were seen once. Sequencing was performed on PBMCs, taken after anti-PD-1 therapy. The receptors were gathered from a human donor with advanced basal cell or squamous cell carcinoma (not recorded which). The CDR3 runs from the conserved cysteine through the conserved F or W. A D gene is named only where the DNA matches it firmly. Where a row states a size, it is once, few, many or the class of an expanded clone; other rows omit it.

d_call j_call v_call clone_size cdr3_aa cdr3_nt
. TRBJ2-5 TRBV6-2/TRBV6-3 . CASSPGILETQYF TGTGCCAGCAGCCCAGGGATTTTAGAGACCCAGTACTTC
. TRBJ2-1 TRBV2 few CARQNPLASSSYNEQFF TGTGCCAGGCAAAACCCCCTCGCGTCGAGCTCCTACAATGAGCAGTTCTTC
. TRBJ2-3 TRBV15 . CATLDRTSITDTQYF TGTGCCACCCTGGACAGGACTAGCATAACAGATACGCAGTATTTT
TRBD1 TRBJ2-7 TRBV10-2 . CASSEANRGTYEQYF TGTGCCAGCAGTGAGGCGAACAGGGGCACCTACGAGCAGTACTTC
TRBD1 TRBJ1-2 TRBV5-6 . CASSLLTGTGGYYGYTF TGTGCCAGCAGCTTATTAACCGGGACAGGGGGTTACTATGGCTACACCTTC
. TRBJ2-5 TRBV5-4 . CASSLDRVRETQYF TGTGCCAGCAGCTTGGATCGAGTGAGGGAGACCCAGTACTTC
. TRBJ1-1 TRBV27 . CASSLTIRGSAEAFF TGTGCCAGCAGTTTAACCATACGGGGGAGCGCTGAAGCTTTCTTT
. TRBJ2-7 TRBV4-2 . CASSQRLGEQYF TGTGCCAGCAGCCAACGACTGGGGGAGCAGTACTTC
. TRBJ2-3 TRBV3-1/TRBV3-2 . CASSQGALDTQYF TGTGCCAGCAGCCAAGGCGCCCTGGATACGCAGTATTTT
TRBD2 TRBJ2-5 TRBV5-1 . CASSLRGLAGGLSQETQYF TGCGCCAGCAGCTTGAGGGGACTAGCGGGGGGATTAAGCCAAGAGACCCAGTACTTC
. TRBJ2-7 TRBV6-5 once CASTAGVSEYF TGTGCCAGCACCGCAGGCGTTTCGGAGTACTTC
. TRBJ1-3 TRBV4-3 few CASSHRGSGNTIYF TGCGCCAGCAGCCACAGGGGTTCTGGAAACACCATATATTTT
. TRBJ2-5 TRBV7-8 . CASRPRGGWETQYF TGTGCCAGCAGACCACGCGGGGGCTGGGAGACCCAGTACTTC
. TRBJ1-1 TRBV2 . CASSIQGGGTEAFF TGTGCCAGCAGTATACAGGGCGGGGGCACTGAAGCTTTCTTT
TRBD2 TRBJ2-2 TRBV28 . CASSSGGHTGELFF TGTGCCAGCAGTAGCGGGGGCCACACCGGGGAGCTGTTTTTT
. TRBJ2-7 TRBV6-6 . CASRTPGHLSYEQYF TGTGCCAGCAGGACCCCGGGACATCTCTCCTACGAGCAGTACTTC
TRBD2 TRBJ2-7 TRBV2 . CASRLTSFYEQYF TGTGCCAGCAGATTGACTAGCTTCTACGAGCAGTACTTC
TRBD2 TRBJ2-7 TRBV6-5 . CASSRLAGGLRGQYF TGTGCCAGCAGTCGTCTAGCGGGAGGTCTACGAGGGCAGTACTTC
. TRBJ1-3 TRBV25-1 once CASSGTVLSGNTIYF TGTGCCAGCAGTGGAACAGTCCTCTCTGGAAACACCATATATTTT
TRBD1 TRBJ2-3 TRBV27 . CASSPGTGSTDTQYF TGTGCCAGCAGTCCTGGGACAGGGAGCACAGATACGCAGTATTTT
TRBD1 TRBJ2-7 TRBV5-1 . CASSYRTGIGYEQYF TGCGCCAGCAGCTACCGGACAGGGATAGGCTACGAGCAGTACTTC
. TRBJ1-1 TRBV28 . CASRTGTPNTEAFF TGTGCCAGCAGAACCGGGACCCCGAACACTGAAGCTTTCTTT
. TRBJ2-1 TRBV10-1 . CASSESAGYNEQFF TGCGCCAGCAGTGAGTCTGCAGGCTACAATGAGCAGTTCTTC
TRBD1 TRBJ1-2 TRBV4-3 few CASSQGATGGYTF TGCGCCAGCAGCCAAGGTGCGACAGGGGGCTACACCTTC
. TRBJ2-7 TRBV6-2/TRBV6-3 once CASSYSLAGNEKRPEPYF TGTGCCAGCAGTTACTCATTAGCTGGCAACGAGAAGCGGCCGGAACCGTACTTC
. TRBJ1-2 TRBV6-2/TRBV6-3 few CASGPGGLHGYTF TGTGCCAGCGGCCCGGGGGGGCTTCATGGCTACACCTTC
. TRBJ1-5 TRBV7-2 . CASSSRGGNQPQHF TGTGCCAGCAGCTCACGGGGGGGCAATCAGCCCCAGCATTTT
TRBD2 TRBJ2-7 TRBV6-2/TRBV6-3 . CASSTGPAGGAYEQYF TGTGCCAGCAGTACGGGCCCTGCGGGGGGAGCCTACGAGCAGTACTTC
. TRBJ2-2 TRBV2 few CASSGLGDTGELFF TGTGCCAGCAGTGGACTAGGGGACACCGGGGAGCTGTTTTTT
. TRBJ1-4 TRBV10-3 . CAISESYSRNEKLFF TGTGCCATCAGTGAGTCGTACAGCCGTAATGAAAAACTGTTTTTT
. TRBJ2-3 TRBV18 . CASSPPSTDTQYF TGTGCCAGCTCACCACCAAGCACAGATACGCAGTATTTT
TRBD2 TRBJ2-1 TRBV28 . CASSSHTSGGANEQFF TGTGCCAGCAGTTCCCACACTAGCGGGGGGGCAAATGAGCAGTTCTTC
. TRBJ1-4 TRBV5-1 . CASSLESETNEKLFF TGCGCCAGCAGCTTGGAGTCAGAGACTAATGAAAAACTGTTTTTT
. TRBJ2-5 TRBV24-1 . CATSKTVEETQYF TGTGCCACCAGTAAGACAGTTGAGGAGACCCAGTACTTC
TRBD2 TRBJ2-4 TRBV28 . CASSLGGNTAKNIQYF TGTGCCAGCAGTTTGGGGGGGAACACAGCCAAAAACATTCAGTACTTC
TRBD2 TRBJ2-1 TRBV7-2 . CASSPGLAGALGEQFF TGTGCCAGCAGCCCCGGACTAGCGGGGGCCCTTGGTGAGCAGTTCTTC
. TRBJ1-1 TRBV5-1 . CASSYRLNTEAFF TGCGCCAGCAGCTACAGATTGAACACTGAAGCTTTCTTT
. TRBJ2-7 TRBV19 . CASSIDAGASSYEQYF TGTGCCAGTAGTATAGATGCCGGGGCCAGCTCCTACGAGCAGTACTTC
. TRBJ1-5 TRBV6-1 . CASSEGGSSGPQHF TGTGCCAGCAGTGAAGGCGGGTCCAGCGGGCCCCAGCATTTT
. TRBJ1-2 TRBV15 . CATSSLGPGYTF TGTGCCACCAGCAGCTTAGGGCCCGGCTACACCTTC
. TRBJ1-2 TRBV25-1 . CASTTADYGGYTF TGTGCCAGCACCACGGCCGACTATGGAGGCTACACCTTC
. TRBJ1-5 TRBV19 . CASVDGTLYNQPQHF TGTGCCAGTGTTGACGGGACGTTATACAATCAGCCCCAGCATTTT
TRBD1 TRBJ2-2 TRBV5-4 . CASSGQGVVIGELFF TGTGCCAGCAGCGGACAGGGTGTAGTTATCGGGGAGCTGTTTTTT
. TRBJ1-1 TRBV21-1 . CASSKVPPPGGMNTEAFF TGTGCCAGCAGCAAAGTTCCCCCCCCGGGGGGGATGAACACTGAAGCTTTCTTT
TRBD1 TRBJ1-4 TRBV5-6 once CASSSDRAGFYSNEKLFF TGTGCCAGCAGCTCGGACAGGGCTGGTTTCTACAGTAATGAAAAACTGTTTTTT
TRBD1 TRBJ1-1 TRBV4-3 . CASSRDPGQGAGTEAFF TGCGCCAGCAGCCGAGACCCGGGACAGGGGGCGGGTACTGAAGCTTTCTTT
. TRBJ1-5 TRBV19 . CASSKQGGLNQPQHF TGTGCCAGTAGTAAACAGGGAGGTTTAAATCAGCCCCAGCATTTT
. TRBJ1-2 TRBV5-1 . CASSLAGASNYGYTF TGCGCCAGCAGCTTGGCGGGGGCTTCTAACTATGGCTACACCTTC
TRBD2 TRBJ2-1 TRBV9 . CASSVGFSGANEQFF TGTGCCAGCAGCGTAGGATTTAGCGGGGCTAATGAGCAGTTCTTC
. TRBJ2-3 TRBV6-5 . CASSYRGADTQYF TGTGCCAGCAGTTACAGGGGGGCAGATACGCAGTATTTT
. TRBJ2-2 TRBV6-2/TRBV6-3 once CASSYSGGLSGELFF TGTGCCAGCAGTTACTCAGGGGGTCTCAGCGGGGAGCTGTTTTTT
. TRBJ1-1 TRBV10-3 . CAISESGGANTEAFF TGTGCCATCAGTGAGTCGGGGGGGGCGAACACTGAAGCTTTCTTT
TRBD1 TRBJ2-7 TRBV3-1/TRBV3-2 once CASSRTGSYEQYF TGTGCCAGCAGCCGGACAGGGTCCTACGAGCAGTACTTC